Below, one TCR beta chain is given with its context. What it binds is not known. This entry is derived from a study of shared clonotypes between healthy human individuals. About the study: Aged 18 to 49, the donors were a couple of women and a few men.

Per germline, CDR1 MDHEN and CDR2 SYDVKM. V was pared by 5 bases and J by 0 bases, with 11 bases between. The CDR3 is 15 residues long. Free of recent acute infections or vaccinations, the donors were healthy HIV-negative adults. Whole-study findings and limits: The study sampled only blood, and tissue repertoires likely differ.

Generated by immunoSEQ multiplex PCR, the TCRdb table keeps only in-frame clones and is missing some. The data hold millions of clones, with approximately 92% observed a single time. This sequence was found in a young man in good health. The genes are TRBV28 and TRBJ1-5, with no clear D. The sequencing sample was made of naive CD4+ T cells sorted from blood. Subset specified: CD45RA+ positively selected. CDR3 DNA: TGTGCCAGCAGTCGAGGGCTTTATAGCAATCAGCCCCAGCATTTT. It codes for CASSRGLYSNQPQHF.